Below, one T cell receptor beta chain is given with its context. Data came from immunoSEQ multiplex PCR; TCRdb stores just in-frame clones and leaves some out. The sample holds some 68,000 clones, 70% to 85% seen once. The sample belongs to a study of blood T cell repertoires in COVID-19. Overall study context: The samples span acute and convalescent COVID-19 from the United States, Italy and Spain.

The germline CDR1 and CDR2 sequences are LNHDA and SQIVND (reference sequence). CDR3 length: 14 amino acids. J gave up 1 base and V 6 bases, and 5 bases lay outside the gene matches. The V and J genes are TRBV19 and TRBJ1-1; TRBD1 agrees at 7 bases. This receptor was taken from a man aged 65 to 79 with acute or convalescent COVID-19. Sequenced material: peripheral blood. Here the CDR3 DNA reads TGTGCCAGTAGGGAGGGGGCCAGGAACACTGAAGCTTTCTTT. Amino acid sequence: CASREGARNTEAFF.